Listed below are T cell receptor beta chains from one sample, sequenced in a study of blood T cell repertoires in COVID-19. Only in-frame clones appear in the TCRdb table, and some are missing; sequencing was by immunoSEQ multiplex PCR. The table includes around 50,000 clones, 80% to 90% detected once. Sequencing was carried out using peripheral blood. The receptors here all came from a human donor in a cohort sampled during active COVID-19. CDR3s include the opening cysteine and the closing phenylalanine or tryptophan. The D gene is left open where the match is weak. Size values are once, few and many counts, or a class for expanded clones, and some rows have none.

size,V,J,D,CDR3,DNA
.,TRBV24-1,TRBJ2-3,TRBD1,CATSDSDRGQDTQYF,TGTGCCACCAGTGATTCGGACAGGGGCCAAGATACGCAGTATTTT
.,TRBV11-1,TRBJ2-3,.,CASNYRASTDTQYF,TGTGCCAGCAACTACAGGGCAAGCACAGATACGCAGTATTTT
.,TRBV29-1,TRBJ1-3,TRBD1,CSVEDRTGTSGNTIYF,TGCAGCGTTGAAGACCGGACAGGGACCTCTGGAAACACCATATATTTT
.,TRBV15,TRBJ1-2,.,CATSRDRGNYGYTF,TGTGCCACCAGCAGAGACAGGGGAAACTATGGCTACACCTTC
.,TRBV5-1,TRBJ1-3,.,CASSLGPGNTIYF,TGCGCCAGCAGCTTGGGGCCTGGAAACACCATATATTTT
.,TRBV4-3,TRBJ1-5,TRBD1,CASSQGTGEGNQPQHF,TGCGCCAGCAGCCAAGGAACAGGGGAAGGAAATCAGCCCCAGCATTTT
.,TRBV24-1,TRBJ1-2,.,CATRIRKIGALGYTF,TGTGCCACCCGGATCAGAAAAATTGGGGCGCTTGGCTACACCTTC
.,TRBV27,TRBJ2-1,.,CASSLSFRGASDYNEQFF,TGTGCCAGCAGTTTATCATTCCGTGGGGCTAGCGACTACAATGAGCAGTTCTTC
.,TRBV4-3,TRBJ1-5,.,CAKTQGAVGIGWDNQPQHF,TGCGCCAAAACACAAGGGGCGGTGGGGATCGGATGGGACAATCAGCCCCAGCATTTT
.,TRBV28,TRBJ1-2,.,CASSLSVKRGYTF,TGTGCCAGCAGTTTAAGCGTGAAAAGGGGCTACACCTTC
.,TRBV19,TRBJ2-5,TRBD1,CASSIDPTGGRETQYF,TGTGCCAGTAGTATAGACCCGACAGGGGGCAGGGAGACCCAGTACTTC
.,TRBV19,TRBJ2-1,.,CASSPTRDSDKQFF,TGTGCCAGTAGTCCTACCCGGGACTCAGACAAGCAGTTCTTC
.,TRBV30,TRBJ2-7,.,CAWSASRDRPGSYEQYF,TGTGCCTGGAGTGCGAGTAGGGATCGACCGGGGTCCTACGAGCAGTACTTC
.,TRBV7-3,TRBJ1-2,.,CASSPTGNYGYTF,TGTGCCAGCAGCCCTACAGGGAACTATGGCTACACCTTC
.,TRBV9,TRBJ2-3,TRBD2,CASSVVSGGLTDTQYF,TGTGCCAGCAGCGTGGTTAGCGGGGGACTCACAGATACGCAGTATTTT
.,TRBV19,TRBJ2-4,TRBD2,CASSAQAGGLLGKNIQYF,TGTGCCAGTAGTGCCCAGGCGGGGGGGCTGTTGGGCAAAAACATTCAGTACTTC
.,TRBV7-2,TRBJ1-6,.,CASSPGTLNSPLHF,TGTGCCAGCAGCCCCGGGACACTTAATTCACCCCTCCACTTT
.,TRBV27,TRBJ2-1,.,CASSSYSYNEQFF,TGTGCCAGCAGTTCGTATAGCTACAATGAGCAGTTCTTC
.,TRBV19,TRBJ1-2,.,CASSMRLYGYTF,TGTGCCAGTAGTATGCGGCTCTATGGCTACACCTTC
.,TRBV6-6,TRBJ2-2,.,CASRTLTGELFF,TGTGCCAGCAGGACATTAACCGGGGAGCTGTTTTTT
.,TRBV7-2,TRBJ2-5,TRBD1,CASSLDRGETQYF,TGTGCCAGCAGCTTGGACAGGGGTGAGACCCAGTACTTC
.,TRBV7-9,TRBJ2-7,TRBD2,CASSRIGGANRHEQYF,TGTGCCAGCAGCCGTATCGGGGGGGCGAACCGACACGAGCAGTACTTC
.,TRBV18,TRBJ1-1,.,CASSPAGRDTEAFF,TGTGCCAGCTCACCGGCGGGACGGGACACTGAAGCTTTCTTT
.,TRBV20-1,TRBJ2-1,.,CSGDRHNEQFF,TGCAGTGGAGACAGGCACAATGAGCAGTTCTTC
.,TRBV28,TRBJ1-4,.,CASTAPTTNEKLFF,TGTGCCAGCACTGCGCCTACAACTAATGAAAAACTGTTTTTT
.,TRBV4-2,TRBJ2-1,TRBD2,CASSQVSSPGLAKYNEQFF,TGTGCCAGCAGCCAAGTCTCTTCGCCGGGACTAGCGAAGTACAATGAGCAGTTCTTC
.,TRBV27,TRBJ2-5,.,CASSPSTGLEETQYF,TGTGCCAGCAGTCCCTCCACAGGGCTGGAGGAGACCCAGTACTTC
.,TRBV30,TRBJ2-1,TRBD2,CAWSVRSGNEQFF,TGTGCCTGGAGTGTACGTAGCGGGAATGAGCAGTTCTTC
few,TRBV6-6,TRBJ1-5,TRBD1,CASSYPGQGVNQPQHF,TGTGCCAGCAGTTACCCGGGACAGGGGGTCAATCAGCCCCAGCATTTT
.,TRBV11-3,TRBJ2-1,.,CASSLDPGDANEQFF,TGTGCCAGCAGCTTAGATCCGGGAGATGCCAATGAGCAGTTCTTC
.,TRBV18,TRBJ2-2,TRBD2,CASSPTRGGNTGELFF,TGTGCCAGCTCACCAACCCGCGGGGGGAACACCGGGGAGCTGTTTTTT
.,TRBV9,TRBJ1-4,.,CASSVDGAGEKLFF,TGTGCCAGCAGCGTAGACGGTGCGGGAGAAAAACTGTTTTTT
.,TRBV9,TRBJ2-7,TRBD2,CASSGTSGRGHEQYF,TGTGCCAGCAGCGGGACTAGCGGGAGGGGCCACGAGCAGTACTTC
.,TRBV6-2/TRBV6-3,TRBJ2-2,TRBD1,CASSGELRGPNTGELFF,TGTGCCAGCAGTGGGGAGCTCAGGGGGCCGAACACCGGGGAGCTGTTTTTT
.,TRBV9,TRBJ2-7,TRBD1,CACWDSSYEQYF,TGTGCCTGCTGGGACAGCTCCTACGAGCAGTACTTC
.,TRBV7-9,TRBJ2-1,TRBD2,CASSWGLAGGGGNEQFF,TGTGCCAGCAGCTGGGGACTAGCGGGAGGAGGCGGCAATGAGCAGTTCTTC
few,TRBV2,TRBJ2-7,.,CASSELGEGVYDEQYF,TGTGCCAGCAGTGAACTCGGTGAGGGAGTTTACGACGAGCAGTACTTC
.,TRBV5-1,TRBJ2-2,.,CASSLGQNTGELFF,TGCGCCAGCAGCTTAGGACAGAACACCGGGGAGCTGTTTTTT
.,TRBV19,TRBJ1-1,.,CASSIVQGSGTEAFF,TGTGCCAGTAGTATAGTTCAGGGATCGGGCACTGAAGCTTTCTTT
.,TRBV7-9,TRBJ1-2,.,CASSMDSVYGYTF,TGTGCCAGCAGCATGGACAGTGTCTATGGCTACACCTTC
.,TRBV6-2/TRBV6-3,TRBJ2-2,.,CASSSQGMNTGELFF,TGTGCCAGCAGTTCACAGGGCATGAACACCGGGGAGCTGTTTTTT
.,TRBV2,TRBJ1-5,.,CASSEGGGAFGQPQHF,TGTGCCAGCAGTGAAGGTGGGGGCGCGTTTGGTCAGCCCCAGCATTTT
.,TRBV7-8,TRBJ1-2,.,CASSLGNRAGNYGYTF,TGTGCCAGCAGCTTAGGGAACAGGGCTGGAAACTATGGCTACACCTTC
.,TRBV3-1/TRBV3-2,TRBJ2-7,.,CASSQDKASRHYEQYF,TGTGCCAGCAGCCAAGATAAGGCTAGCAGGCACTACGAGCAGTACTTC
.,TRBV11-3,TRBJ2-7,.,CASSSGREPYEQYF,TGTGCCAGCAGCTCGGGCAGGGAACCTTACGAGCAGTACTTC
.,TRBV19,TRBJ1-2,.,CASRAGNYGYTF,TGTGCCAGTAGAGCAGGGAACTATGGCTACACCTTC
.,TRBV4-2,TRBJ2-3,.,CASSQEEGDGTDTQYF,TGTGCCAGCAGCCAAGAGGAGGGAGACGGCACAGATACGCAGTATTTT
medium-sized,TRBV7-3,TRBJ2-7,.,CASSLYGGLRYEQYF,TGTGCCAGCAGCTTATACGGGGGACTTCGCTACGAGCAGTACTTC
.,TRBV4-1,TRBJ1-4,TRBD1,CASSQDRGHWSEKLFF,TGCGCCAGCAGCCAAGACAGGGGGCATTGGAGTGAAAAACTGTTTTTT
.,TRBV7-9,TRBJ1-4,.,CASSLVGEKLFF,TGTGCCAGCAGCTTAGTTGGCGAAAAACTGTTTTTT
few,TRBV18,TRBJ2-7,TRBD2,CASSPPGLAGGDEAYEQYF,TGTGCCAGCTCACCACCGGGACTAGCGGGAGGAGATGAGGCCTACGAGCAGTACTTC